The sequence of this T cell receptor (beta chain) was determined in a study of cytomegalovirus exposure and HLA in healthy donors. On the study more broadly: Researchers previously reported finding more than 100 million unique TCR beta sequences from 150 million to 200 million T cells.

The CDR3 runs 16 residues. The germline V gene encodes CDR1 GTSNPN and CDR2 SVGIG (reference sequence). Trimming removed 1 base from V and 5 bases from J; junction bases left unmatched: 7. Primers for the PCR totalled 60 Vbeta and 13 Jbeta. Profiling relied on immunoSEQ multiplex PCR, and the TCRdb table lists in-frame clones only, not all of them. The sample holds about 73,000 clones; roughly 71% are singletons and the top ten take 12%. Regarding this clone: Antigen specificity is unknown.

Points from the study as a whole: Sequencing likely caused a cluster of highly shared sequence variants. Presence/absence analyses treated sequencing depth as roughly uniform across donors. Across HLA loci, a later analysis found differing TCR association rates, with DRB1 most and HLA-C fewest.

The V and J genes are TRBV30 and TRBJ2-2; 10 bases align to TRBD2. Sequenced: PBMCs. This sequence originates from a man in his 70s in good health and CMV-seronegative. CDR3 DNA sequence: TGTGCCTGGAGTGACTCTAGCGGGAGTCTTACCGGGGAGCTGTTTTTT. Translation: CAWSDSSGSLTGELFF.